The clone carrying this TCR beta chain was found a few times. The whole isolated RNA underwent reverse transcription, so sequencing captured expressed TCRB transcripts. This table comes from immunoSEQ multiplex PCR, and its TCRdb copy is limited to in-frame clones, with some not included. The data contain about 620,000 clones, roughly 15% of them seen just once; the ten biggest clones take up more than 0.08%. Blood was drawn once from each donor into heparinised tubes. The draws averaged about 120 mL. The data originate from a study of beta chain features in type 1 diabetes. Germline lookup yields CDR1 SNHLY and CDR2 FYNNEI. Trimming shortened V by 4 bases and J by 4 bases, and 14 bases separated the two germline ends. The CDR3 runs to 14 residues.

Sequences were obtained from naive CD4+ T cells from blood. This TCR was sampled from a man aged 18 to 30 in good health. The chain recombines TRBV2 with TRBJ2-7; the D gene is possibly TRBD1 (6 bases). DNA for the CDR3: TGTGCCAGCAGTGGCGCCGCCAGGGGATACGAGCAGTACTTC. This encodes CASSGAARGYEQYF.